This T cell receptor (beta chain) was profiled in a study of molecular identifiers for immune sequencing clone quantification. Listed TCR primers, together with previously described methods, were used for the bulk TCR libraries. TCRdb independently ran MiXCR on the PCR reads; one entry per CDR3 protein. Of approximately 500,000 distinct CDR3 sequences in the sample, 20% to 25% were seen once. In the sort, naive CD8 T cells were defined as CD8+CD4-CCR7+CD45RA+. Only a few counts were recorded for this clonotype. Material for sequencing was naive CD8+ T cells from blood, with Jurkat cell RNA spiked in. The subset: FACS-sorted CD8+CD4-CCR7+CD45RA+ naive T cells. The clonotype was recovered from a human donor in good health. Some libraries in this study had Jurkat cell RNA spiked in.

In DNA, the CDR3 is TGCGCCAGCAGCCAAGACGGGACAGGGAGCTCCTACGAGCAGTACTTC. Its protein is CASSQDGTGSSYEQYF. This chain uses TRBV4-1 with TRBJ2-7, with TRBD1 matching 9 bases. V was pared by 0 bases and J by 0 bases, with 3 bases of the junction left unmatched. The CDR3 is made up of 16 amino acids. Germline loops: CDR1 MGHRA, CDR2 YSYEKL.